The subject of this entry is one TCR beta chain. Its antigen is unknown. Using immunoSEQ multiplex PCR, the repertoire was profiled, and TCRdb retains in-frame clones only, with some absent. The sample yields 90,000 to 150,000 clones, 80% to 95% seen once. These data originate in a study of T cell responses to AZD1222 COVID-19 vaccine. Study-wide results and limits: Scientists sampled the repertoires only once the peak T cell response had passed. Clonal diversity was possibly underestimated; the donors were predominantly white British and more often female. When two AZD1222 doses had been given, Spike-specific TCR breadth and depth rose.

The CDR3 covers 17 residues. The germline CDR1 and CDR2 sequences are SGHRS and YFSETQ. Trimming cost V 0 bases and J 3 bases; bases outside gene matches: 5. The material sequenced was peripheral blood, taken 28 days after the second dose of the MenACWY control vaccine. This sequence originates from an adult who received the MenACWY meningococcal vaccine as a control. This chain links TRBV5-1 with TRBJ1-6; 8 bases fit TRBD1. CDR3: CASSLAGTGRYNSPLHF. The CDR3 nucleotides read TGCGCCAGCAGCTTGGCTGGGACAGGACGCTATAATTCACCCCTCCACTTT. Using reference TRBV5-1 and TRBJ1-6 for the parts outside the CDR3, the full variable domain is KAGVTQTPRYLIKTRGQQVTLSCSPISGHRSVSWYQQTPGQGLQFLFEYFSETQRNKGNFPGRFSGRQFSNSRSEMNVSTLELGDSALYLCASSLAGTGRYNSPLHFGNGTRLTVT.